This T cell receptor beta chain was obtained from a study of CD8+ T cells in alopecia areata. Study information: Each day, treated patients took oral tofacitinib twice, at 5 to 10 mg per dose.

Sequencing relied on a cDNA template that was reverse transcribed from extracted RNA. Sequencing used immunoSEQ multiplex PCR; TCRdb keeps in-frame clones, though not all of them. The sample yields over 150,000 clones, about 60% seen once. General observations from the study: Among the top 100, expanded CD8+ clones, as well as scalp clonality, were significantly decreased by tofacitinib.

V was trimmed by 5 bases and J by 0 bases, leaving 16 bases between them. Germline CDR1 and CDR2: SGHTA and FQGNSA. This CDR3 is 17 amino acids long. The treatment: oral pan-JAK inhibitor, 5-10 mg twice daily. PBMCs provided sorted CD4+ and CD8+ T cells. This clone was seen more than once but under ten times. Antigen: not known. The J gene is TRBJ1-4, the V gene TRBV7-2; tentatively, D is TRBD1 (6 bases). The sample consisted of CD8+ T cells sorted from blood, taken at week 24, from a patient treated with tofacitinib. The TCR comes from a human donor with alopecia areata. The CDR3 bases are TGTGCCAGCAGCCTAGGACAGACCAGCGCAACTAATGAAAAACTGTTTTTT. This codes for CASSLGQTSATNEKLFF.